The 8 T cell receptor beta chains reported below all come from one sample, sequenced in a study of tumor-infiltrating lymphocytes in primary liver carcinoma. RNA was extracted from whole blood without cell sorting, alongside germline DNA. TCR beta cDNA was made from roughly 450 ng total RNA with a constant-region primer. Slightly modified ARM-PCR, run as three nested multiplex PCR rounds, produced the TCR beta libraries. For roughly 10 cycles apiece, the opening two PCR rounds ran with TRBV1-TRBV30 forward primers and a C-beta reverse primer. One entry per CDR3 protein, called by TCRdb with MiXCR from the multiplex PCR reads. In the table there are fewer than 250,000 distinct CDR3 sequences, roughly two thirds of which are singletons. Sequenced input: peripheral blood. The receptors were sampled from a woman aged 55-75 years with primary liver carcinoma and hepatitis B virus infection.

Turning to this clonotype: It is likely a read error, because the conserved phenylalanine at the end of the CDR3 is missing. This chain connects TRBV6-1 to TRBJ2-7, with a possible D match to TRBD2 (6 bases). The length of the CDR3 is 15 residues. CDR1 is MNHNS and CDR2 is SASEGT in the germline V gene. V lost 7 bases to trimming and J lost 5 bases, with 21 bases between them. CDR3 amino acids: CASNLGWAGSDEQYI. The DNA for the CDR3 is TGTGCCAGCAATCTCGGTTGGGCGGGGTCGGACGAGCAGTACATC.

The rearrangement links TRBV5-8 to TRBJ2-3; D is unresolved. CDR3 length: 13 amino acids. Germline CDR1 SGHTS, CDR2 YDEGEE. Trimming removed 2 bases at V and 5 bases at J, with 9 bases between. CDR3 sequence: CASSFQRQDTQYF. CDR3 nucleotides: TGTGCCAGCAGCTTCCAACGGCAAGATACGCAGTATTTT.

The chain employs TRBV11-3 and TRBJ2-1; TRBD2 matches 13 bases. Germline CDR1 SGHNT, CDR2 YENEEA. CDR3 length: 17 residues. The trim removed 2 bases at V and 6 bases at J, leaving 7 bases unmatched. CDR3 protein: CASSLRTSGRGCNEQFF. DNA for the CDR3: TGTGCCAGCAGCTTACGTACTAGCGGGAGGGGGTGCAATGAGCAGTTCTTC.

The sample holds many counts of this clonotype. The chain recombines TRBV4-1 with TRBJ1-2; TRBD1 agrees at 7 bases. The CDR3 extends over 15 amino acids. Germline V lookup: CDR1 MGHRA, CDR2 YSYEKL. V was clipped by 4 bases and J by 1 base; unmatched bases: 6. The CDR3 is CASSPTGVHNYGYTF. The CDR3 DNA sequence: TGCGCCAGCAGCCCCACAGGGGTCCATAACTATGGCTACACCTTC.

A remark on this clonotype: Mismatch with germline at one junction end may stem from a read error. The chain carries TRBV6-1 and TRBJ1-1, with 9 bases identical to TRBD1. This CDR3 spans 11 amino acids. CDR1 MNHNS and CDR2 SASEGT come from the germline V gene. CDR3 sequence: CVSSRDRETFF. The CDR3 DNA is TGTGTCAGCAGCCGGGACAGGGAAACTTTCTTT.

The V call is TRBV30, the J call TRBJ1-2; no firm D call. The CDR3 runs 13 residues. Germline V gives CDR1 GTSNPN, CDR2 SVGIG (reference sequence). V was shortened by 7 bases and J by 4 bases, with 16 bases between the two germline ends. For the CDR3, the DNA is TGTGCCTCCCCGCTGGACCCCTCCTATGGCTACACCTTC. Protein sequence: CASPLDPSYGYTF.

Remarks on this clonotype: One end of the junction is discordant with germline, which a read error may explain. The chain combines TRBV4-2 with TRBJ2-1; possibly TRBD1 for D (5 bases). CDR3 length equals 13 residues. From germline, CDR1 is LGHNA and CDR2 YNFKEQ. The CDR3 loop is CVSSRIGAIEQFF. CDR3 DNA: TGTGTCAGCAGCCGCATAGGGGCCATTGAGCAGTTCTTC.

The CDR3 DNA sequence: TGTGCCAGCACCATGGGGGGGCAGGCATATGGCTACACCTTC. It codes for CASTMGGQAYGYTF. The chain combines TRBV28 with TRBJ1-2, with D possibly matching TRBD1 (6 bases). From germline, CDR1 is MDHEN and CDR2 SYDVKM. The V gene lost 7 bases and the J gene lost 5 bases, with 17 bases spanning the gap. This CDR3 spans 14 amino acids.